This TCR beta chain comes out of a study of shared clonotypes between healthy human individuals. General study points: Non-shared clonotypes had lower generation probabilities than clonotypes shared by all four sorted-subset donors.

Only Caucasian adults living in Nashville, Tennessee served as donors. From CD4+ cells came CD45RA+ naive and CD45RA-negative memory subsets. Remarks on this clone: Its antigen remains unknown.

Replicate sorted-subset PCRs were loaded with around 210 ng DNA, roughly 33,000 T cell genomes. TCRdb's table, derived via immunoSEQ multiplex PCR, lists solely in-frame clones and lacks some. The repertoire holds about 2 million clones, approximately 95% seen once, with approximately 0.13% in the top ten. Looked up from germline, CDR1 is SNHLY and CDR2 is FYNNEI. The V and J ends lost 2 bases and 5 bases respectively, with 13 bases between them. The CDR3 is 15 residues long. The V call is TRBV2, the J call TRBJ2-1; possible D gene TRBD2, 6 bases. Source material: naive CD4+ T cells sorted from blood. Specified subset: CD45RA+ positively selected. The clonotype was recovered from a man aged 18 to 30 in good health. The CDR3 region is CASSELGLLDNEQFF. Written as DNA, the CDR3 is TGTGCCAGCAGTGAATTAGGACTATTAGACAATGAGCAGTTCTTC.